These 16 T cell receptor beta chains share one sample of origin, sequenced in a study of T cells in Graves' hyperthyroidism and ophthalmopathy. Amplified regions were TCR beta CDR3 sequences from RNA transcripts. TCR CDR3 underwent first-round RT-PCR with the HTBI primer set. TCRdb ran MiXCR on the multiplex PCR reads and lists one entry per CDR3 protein. In the table there are approximately 690,000 distinct CDR3 sequences, less than 25% of which are singletons. Sequenced material: blood. The origin of the receptors is a man aged 30-40 years with Graves' ophthalmopathy.

The chain employs TRBV6-2 or TRBV6-3 and TRBJ2-2; 11 nucleotides line up with TRBD1. Trimming cost V 10 bases and J 1 base; bases outside gene matches: 5. The germline V gene has CDR1 MNHEY and CDR2 SVGEGT. The CDR3 is 15 residues long. CDR3 amino acids: CAIRTGGENTGELFF. As DNA, the CDR3 is TGTGCCATCAGGACAGGGGGCGAGAACACCGGGGAGCTGTTTTTT.

This clonotype showed up many times. The chain is built from TRBV20-1 and TRBJ2-3; 10 bases map to TRBD1. Per germline, CDR1 DFQATT and CDR2 SNEGSKA (reference sequence). The ends lost 2 bases at V and 4 bases at J; junction bases unmatched: 9. The CDR3 is 16 residues long. CDR3: CSARTPDRGIADTQYF. The DNA for the CDR3 is TGCAGTGCTAGAACCCCGGACAGGGGGATCGCAGATACGCAGTATTTT.

This clonotype was detected only a few times. V gene TRBV6-2 or TRBV6-3 combines with J gene TRBJ2-7; 10 nucleotides align to TRBD2. The CDR3 totals 14 residues. The germline V gene encodes CDR1 MNHEY and CDR2 SVGEGT. V lost 4 bases, J lost 7 bases, and 7 bases stayed unmatched. CDR3 nucleotides: TGTGCCAGCAGTTCGGAGCGGGAGGGCCGGGAGCAGTACTTC. Its protein product is CASSSEREGREQYF.

In this sample, this clonotype turned up many times. The rearrangement uses TRBV11-2 and TRBJ2-2, with D unclear. The CDR3 contains 15 residues. The germline V and J ends were trimmed by 2 bases and 1 base, with 8 bases remaining between them. The germline CDR1 and CDR2 sequences are SGHAT and FQNNGV. CDR3 protein: CASSLSLENTGELFF. Written as DNA, the CDR3 is TGTGCCAGCAGCTTATCCCTAGAGAACACCGGGGAGCTGTTTTTT.

The J gene is TRBJ2-3, the V gene TRBV5-1; tentative D call: TRBD1 (5 bases). In germline, CDR1 is SGHRS, CDR2 YFSETQ. The V and J ends lost 2 bases and 3 bases respectively, with 13 bases between them. The CDR3 runs to 15 residues. CDR3 region: CASSLGVIGTDTQYF. The CDR3 region has the DNA TGCGCCAGCAGCTTAGGGGTTATCGGGACAGATACGCAGTATTTT.

This clonotype was detected many times. The chain recombines TRBV28 with TRBJ2-5; possibly TRBD1 or TRBD2 for D (6 bases each). The CDR3 sequence is 14 residues long. Germline V gives CDR1 MDHEN, CDR2 SYDVKM. The germline V and J ends were trimmed by 8 bases and 5 bases, with 18 bases remaining between them. The CDR3 DNA reads TGTGCCAGCGTGGCCCCCCGGGGGCGGGAGACCCAGTACTTC. It yields the protein CASVAPRGRETQYF.

Many counts were recorded for this clonotype. The V and J genes are TRBV20-1 and TRBJ1-5; D is unresolved. V was cut by 1 base and J by 3 bases, with 7 bases left in between. Germline V gene sequence: CDR1 DFQATT, CDR2 SNEGSKA (reference sequence). This CDR3 region has 13 residues. The CDR3 here is CSARGSLNQPQHF. Here the CDR3 DNA reads TGCAGTGCTAGAGGGTCTCTCAATCAGCCCCAGCATTTT.

J is TRBJ2-1 and V is TRBV6-1; D might be TRBD1 (6 bases). V was trimmed by 6 bases and J by 1 base, leaving 10 bases between them. The CDR3 has 14 residues. The germline CDR1 and CDR2 sequences are MNHNS and SASEGT. The CDR3: CASSPGTSYNEQFF. Written as DNA, the CDR3 is TGTGCCAGCAGCCCCGGGACATCCTACAATGAGCAGTTCTTC.

This chain joins TRBV12-3 or TRBV12-4 and TRBJ1-2; D uncertain. Trimming pared 4 bases from V and 4 bases from J, leaving 10 bases between. This CDR3 has 13 residues. CDR3 nucleotide sequence: TGTGCCAGCAGTTCCCCCCTATCCTATGGCTACACCTTC. It is translated as CASSSPLSYGYTF.

This clonotype appeared many times. This sequence joins TRBV28 and TRBJ1-5; D is unclear. This CDR3 has 15 residues. The germline V gene has CDR1 MDHEN and CDR2 SYDVKM. Between the trimmed V and J ends, which lost 5 bases and 2 bases, there was a span of 13 bases. CDR3 protein: CASSPATKGNQPQHF. CDR3 coding DNA: TGTGCCAGCAGTCCTGCCACTAAAGGCAATCAGCCCCAGCATTTT. Using reference TRBV28 and TRBJ1-5 for the parts outside the CDR3, the full variable domain is DVKVTQSSRYLVKRTGEKVFLECVQDMDHENMFWYRQDPGLGLRLIYFSYDVKMKEKGDIPEGYSVSREKKERFSLILESASTNQTSMYLCASSPATKGNQPQHFGDGTRLSIL.

This clonotype was recorded many times. CDR3 loop: CASSSTGTGVRDTEAFF. CDR3 coding DNA: TGTGCCAGCAGTTCTACCGGGACAGGGGTAAGGGACACTGAAGCTTTCTTT. The gene calls are TRBV6-1 and TRBJ1-1; TRBD1 matches 10 bases. The CDR3 is 17 residues long. Germline CDR1 reads MNHNS; CDR2 reads SASEGT. V lost 5 bases to trimming and J lost 3 bases; unmatched junction nucleotides: 12.

V and J are TRBV19 and TRBJ2-2; D unresolved. Trimming shortened V by 7 bases and J by 0 bases, and 12 bases separated the two germline ends. The CDR3 is made up of 15 amino acids. CDR1 LNHDA and CDR2 SQIVND come from the germline V gene (reference sequence). The CDR3 DNA reads TGTGCCAGTAAGTGGAGCGCTACGAACACCGGGGAGCTGTTTTTT. Translated, it gives CASKWSATNTGELFF.

This clonotype was recorded a few times. The genes are TRBV3-1 and TRBJ2-6; the match to TRBD1 covers 7 bases. The J segment lost 2 bases and the V segment lost 7 bases, leaving 8 bases of the junction unmatched. CDR3 size: 16 residues. Germline values: CDR1 LGHDT, CDR2 YNNKEL (reference sequence). For the CDR3, the DNA is TGTGCCAGCAAATCCGAGGGGGCGGCTGGGGCCAACGTCCTGACTTTC. It is translated as CASKSEGAAGANVLTF.

The chain couples TRBV20-1 to TRBJ2-7; D possibly corresponds to TRBD1 (6 bases). This CDR3 contains 15 residues. CDR1 and CDR2 from the germline V gene are DFQATT and SNEGSKA (reference sequence). Trimming shortened V by 3 bases and J by 0 bases, and 15 bases separated the two germline ends. The CDR3 protein is CSARADSGYSYEQYF. CDR3 coding DNA: TGCAGTGCTAGGGCGGACAGTGGATACTCCTACGAGCAGTACTTC.

Concerning this clonotype: Since a much larger clone is just one base distant, this may be a read error. The chain couples TRBV20-1 to TRBJ2-7; D is unclear. CDR3 length: 14 amino acids. The V gene lost 4 bases and the J gene lost 2 bases, with 15 bases spanning the gap. The germline V gene has CDR1 DFQATT and CDR2 SNEGSKA (reference sequence). The CDR3 DNA reads TGCAGTGCTAATTTAGTCGAAAGCCCCTACGAGCAGTACTTC. Its translation: CSANLVESPYEQYF.

This clonotype appeared many times. This rearrangement joins TRBV12-3 or TRBV12-4 to TRBJ2-7; D is unresolved. Trimming left V 4 bases short and J 3 bases short, with 16 bases between. The CDR3 is made up of 15 amino acids. The CDR3 here is CASSSTLHGRYEQYF. The DNA of the CDR3 is TGTGCCAGCAGTTCCACTCTACACGGACGCTACGAGCAGTACTTC.